Below are 8 T cell receptor beta chains sequenced from a single sample in a study of PD-1 blockade in classical Hodgkin lymphoma. Each patient experienced a relapse that followed autologous stem cell transplantation, and brentuximab vedotin exposure varied. Profiled with immunoSEQ multiplex PCR; TCRdb holds only in-frame clones, not every one. The sample has 40,000 or so clones, around 78% seen once. Here the sequenced sample was peripheral blood mononuclear cells (PBMCs), taken at baseline. The receptors originated from a human donor with classical Hodgkin lymphoma.

This sequence joins TRBV6-5 and TRBJ2-1; 11 nucleotides match TRBD2. The germline CDR1 and CDR2 sequences are MNHEY and SVGAGI. V lost 4 bases to trimming and J lost 9 bases; unmatched junction nucleotides: 11. CDR3 length equals 16 residues. CDR3 residues: CASSFLTSGDSGEQFF. The CDR3 DNA reads as TGTGCCAGCAGTTTCTTGACTAGCGGGGACTCGGGTGAGCAGTTCTTC.

The chain uses TRBV6-5 and TRBJ1-3; possibly TRBD1 for D (5 bases). The CDR3 consists of 15 residues. Germline values: CDR1 MNHEY, CDR2 SVGAGI. The V gene lost 3 bases and the J gene lost 1 base, with 10 bases spanning the gap. CDR3 residues: CASSYGGNSGNTIYF. The CDR3 DNA sequence: TGTGCCAGCAGTTATGGGGGGAATTCTGGAAACACCATATATTTT.

The chain has TRBV5-1 and TRBJ2-6; TRBD1 aligns across 10 bases. Trimming took 1 base from V and 4 from J; bases not matched to a gene: 5. Germline-derived CDR1 and CDR2 are SGHRS and YFSETQ. CDR3 length: 17 amino acids. CDR3: CASSLWDRGSGANVLTF. DNA of the CDR3: TGCGCCAGCAGCTTGTGGGACAGGGGTTCAGGGGCCAACGTCCTGACTTTC.

This sequence joins TRBV27 and TRBJ1-3; no reliable D call. V lost 8 bases to trimming and J lost 2 bases, with 7 bases between them. Per germline, CDR1 MNHEY and CDR2 SMNVEV (reference sequence). The CDR3 consists of 12 residues. The CDR3 protein is CASGPTGNTIYF. The CDR3 nucleotides read TGTGCCAGCGGGCCGACTGGAAACACCATATATTTT.

The rearrangement uses TRBV29-1 and TRBJ2-1; no clear D. Germline CDR1 reads SQVTM; CDR2 reads ANQGSEA. The CDR3 is made up of 13 amino acids. V shed 8 bases and J shed 9 bases, with 20 bases lying between them. CDR3 sequence (DNA): TGCAGCACCCCCCAGCTTGGCGACGGTGAGCAGTTCTTC. As protein: CSTPQLGDGEQFF.

The chain carries TRBV6-6 and TRBJ2-3, with 7 positions matching TRBD2. The CDR3 extends over 12 amino acids. Germline trimming cut 6 bases from V and 8 bases from J; bases unmatched to any gene: 5. CDR1 MNHNY and CDR2 SVGAGI come from the germline V gene (reference sequence). DNA of the CDR3: TGTGCCAGCAGGTACAAGCGGGGTACGCAGTATTTT. This gives the protein CASRYKRGTQYF.

The chain links TRBV29-1 to TRBJ2-1, with a possible D match to TRBD1 (6 bases). The CDR3 length is 14 residues. CDR1 and CDR2 (germline): SQVTM, ANQGSEA. Between the trimmed V and J ends, which lost 3 bases and 2 bases, there was a span of 11 bases. The CDR3 region is CSVEGAATYNEQFF. The CDR3 DNA reads TGCAGCGTTGAGGGGGCTGCCACCTACAATGAGCAGTTCTTC.

The rearrangement uses TRBV5-4 and TRBJ1-2; D is perhaps TRBD1 (6 bases). The germline gives CDR1 SGHNT, CDR2 YYREEE (reference sequence). The CDR3 loop spans 14 amino acids. V dropped 4 bases and J dropped 4 bases, with 14 bases sitting between them. The CDR3 protein is CASSPRGSSYGYTF. CDR3 DNA: TGTGCCAGCAGCCCGAGGGGGAGTAGCTATGGCTACACCTTC.